These 11 T cell receptor beta chains share one sample of origin, sequenced in a study of blood T cells in healthy people across ages (dated by TCRdb to 2014 to 2015). Library method: 5' RACE. TCRdb lists the instrument as Illumina HiSeq 2500. The second PCR ran for roughly 7 to 12 cycles and used a J-beta primer mix along with a sample-barcoded 5' primer. Clones were called with MiXCR by TCRdb after fastp trimmed the public reads at Q25, and only in-frame beta chains were retained. A single entry per CDR3 protein holds the most common genes and DNA from its merged rows. The sample includes 780,000 or so distinct CDR3 sequences, with about 61% observed a single time. Roughly 24% of the sample comes from the top ten. The source material was blood. The receptors were gathered from a man in his forties or fifties in good health.

A few counts support this clonotype. The chain has TRBV12-3 or TRBV12-4 and TRBJ2-7; D remains ambiguous. The CDR3 extends over 14 amino acids. Trimming removed 1 base from V and 2 bases from J, with 9 bases in between. The CDR3 DNA reads TGTGCCAGCAGTTTAGGACATGGGGCCTACGAGCAGTACTTC. Translation gives CASSLGHGAYEQYF.

The V call is TRBV7-2, the J call TRBJ2-3; unclear D gene. Germline loops: CDR1 SGHTA, CDR2 FQGNSA. The V end was cut by 5 bases, the J end by 1 base, with 19 bases between. The CDR3 extends over 17 amino acids. The CDR3, as DNA: TGTGCCAGCAGCCGAAGGACCTCAAGTATTCGCACAGATACGCAGTATTTT. Encoded protein: CASSRRTSSIRTDTQYF.

V gene TRBV12-3 or TRBV12-4 combines with J gene TRBJ1-1; 10 nucleotides align to TRBD1. The trim removed 4 bases at V and 1 base at J, leaving 3 bases unmatched. The CDR3 runs 15 residues. The chain's CDR3 is CASSSRDRGNTEAFF. As DNA, the CDR3 is TGTGCCAGCAGTTCAAGGGACAGGGGGAACACTGAAGCTTTCTTT.

This clonotype was counted between two and nine times. The chain recombines TRBV9 with TRBJ1-2; D remains ambiguous. The ends were cut back, 4 bases at V and 4 bases at J, with 5 bases in the middle. The CDR3 is 11 amino acids. The germline gives CDR1 SGDLS, CDR2 YYNGEE. The CDR3 is CASSLLYGYTF. The DNA of the CDR3 is TGTGCCAGCAGCCTACTCTATGGCTACACCTTC.

V and J are TRBV7-2 and TRBJ2-7, with TRBD1 identical over 7 bases. The ends lost 5 bases at V and 5 bases at J; junction bases unmatched: 9. The germline gives CDR1 SGHTA, CDR2 FQGNSA. The length of the CDR3 is 14 residues. The CDR3 DNA is TGTGCCAGCAGCGCTACGACAGGGTTCAACGAGCAGTACTTC. The encoded protein is CASSATTGFNEQYF.

This clonotype has just a few counts. V and J are TRBV4-1 and TRBJ2-5, with TRBD1 as a possible D gene (5 bases). Trimming shortened V by 1 base and J by 4 bases, and 13 bases separated the two germline ends. This CDR3 contains 15 residues. CDR1 and CDR2 (germline): MGHRA, YSYEKL. The CDR3 region is CASSQVAERGETQYF. In DNA, the CDR3 is TGCGCCAGCAGCCAAGTTGCTGAAAGGGGAGAGACCCAGTACTTC.

The chain has TRBV15 and TRBJ1-4; 9 positions match TRBD1. With V trimmed by 5 bases and J by 7 bases, 5 bases remained unmatched. Germline CDR1 LNHNV, CDR2 YYDKDF (reference sequence). The CDR3 is 14 amino acids. Here the CDR3 reads CATSGTGLAEKLFF. The CDR3 DNA is TGTGCCACCAGCGGGACAGGGTTGGCTGAAAAACTGTTTTTT.

This clonotype has just a few counts. A read error may be the cause here, since a much bigger clone is one base away. The gene calls are TRBV29-1 and TRBJ1-2; D is undetermined. CDR1 and CDR2 from the germline V gene are SQVTM and ANQGSEA. The CDR3 length is 12 residues. DNA of the CDR3: TGCGCCGCCGGCGAGACTAACTATGGCTACACCTTC. The encoded protein is CAAGETNYGYTF.

V is TRBV27 and J is TRBJ2-5, with 11 bases lining up with TRBD1. V shed 8 bases and J 13 bases; nucleotides not matched to a gene: 21. The germline V gene has CDR1 MNHEY and CDR2 SMNVEV (reference sequence). This CDR3 spans 16 amino acids. The CDR3 nucleotides read TGTGCCAGCGGAACCTATAGGACAGGGGGCGGGAACGAGCGGTACTTC. Translation: CASGTYRTGGGNERYF.

V and J are TRBV12-3 or TRBV12-4 and TRBJ2-5, with D possibly being TRBD2 (7 bases). This CDR3 spans 14 amino acids. Trimming shortened V by 3 bases and J by 6 bases, and 14 bases separated the two germline ends. CDR3 nucleotide sequence: TGTGCCAGCAGTTTGGGAGGGGGGGCGAAGACCCAGTACTTC. Translated, it gives CASSLGGGAKTQYF.

This clonotype was detected a few times. The V gene is TRBV10-2, the J gene TRBJ1-2; 7 bases are shared with TRBD1. Losses at the gene ends were 2 bases for V and 4 bases for J; bases not matched to a gene: 4. The CDR3 totals 14 residues. The V gene's germline CDR1 is WSHSY and CDR2 SAAADI. CDR3 coding DNA: TGCGCCAGCAGTGAGATCAGGGGGACCTATGGCTACACCTTC. It yields the protein CASSEIRGTYGYTF.